The source of this TCR beta chain is a study of regulatory T cells in long-lasting Graves disease. Whole-study context: Persistent cases took antithyroid drugs over 5 years and stayed TSH receptor antibody positive.

Library construction for TCR beta used iRepertoire HTBI primers and Arm-PCR of CDR3 regions. Original methodology: Sequenced samples collectively carried around 60 TRBV and 11 to 15 TRBJ segments. TCRdb reanalysed the multiplex PCR reads using MiXCR and keeps one entry per CDR3 protein. Here the V and J calls rest on TCRdb's processing, not on the authors' analysis. There are approximately 400,000 distinct CDR3 sequences in the sample; roughly 20% occur only once, and less than 25% lies in the top ten. Time point noted: persistent/refractory GD, antithyroid drugs over 5 years with positive TRAb. PBMCs provided the RNA from which the TCR library was made. It was American Thyroid Association guidelines that determined Graves' disease diagnosis. The clonotype was recovered from a female donor with Graves disease. The material was peripheral blood mononuclear cells (PBMCs), obtained when the disease was refractory, from a patient treated with antithyroid drugs.

In DNA, the CDR3 is TGTGCCAGCAGTTTCGCAGGGGGGGGATTGTATTTT. It codes for CASSFAGGGLYF. This chain joins TRBV12-3 or TRBV12-4 and TRBJ1-3; 7 positions agree with TRBD1. There are 12 residues in the CDR3. With 3 bases clipped from V and 16 bases from J, the junction kept 9 bases outside the gene matches.